This TCR beta chain was obtained from a study of cytomegalovirus exposure and HLA in healthy donors. The PCR had 60 Vbeta and 13 Jbeta primers. Data came from immunoSEQ multiplex PCR; TCRdb stores just in-frame clones and leaves some out. Among under 300,000 clones listed, roughly four fifths were seen once. Trimming shortened V by 9 bases and J by 7 bases, and 10 bases separated the two germline ends. The length of the CDR3 is 12 residues. Germline CDR1 and CDR2: LNHDA and SQIVND (reference sequence). The receptor was isolated from a woman in her forties in good health and CMV-seropositive. The rearrangement links TRBV19 to TRBJ1-6, with D uncertain. Sequenced sample: PBMCs. The DNA of the CDR3 is TGTGCCAGCACCCACACCAATTCACCCCTCCACTTT. Protein: CASTHTNSPLHF. Full variable domain (missing parts from reference TRBV19 and TRBJ1-6): DGGITQSPKYLFRKEGQNVTLSCEQNLNHDAMYWYRQDPGQGLRLIYYSQIVNDFQKGDIAEGYSVSREKKESFPLTVTSAQKNPTAFYLCASTHTNSPLHFGNGTRLTVT.